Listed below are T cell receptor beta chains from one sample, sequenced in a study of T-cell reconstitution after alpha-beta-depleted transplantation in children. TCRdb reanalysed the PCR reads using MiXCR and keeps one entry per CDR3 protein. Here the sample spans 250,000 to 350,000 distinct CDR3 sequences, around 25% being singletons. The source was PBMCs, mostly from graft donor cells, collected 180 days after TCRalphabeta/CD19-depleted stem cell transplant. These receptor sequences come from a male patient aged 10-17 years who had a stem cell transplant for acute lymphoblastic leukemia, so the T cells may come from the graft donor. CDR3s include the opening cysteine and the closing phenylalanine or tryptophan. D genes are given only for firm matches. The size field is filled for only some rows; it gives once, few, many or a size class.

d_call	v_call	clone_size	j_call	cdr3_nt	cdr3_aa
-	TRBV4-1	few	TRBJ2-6	TGCGCCAGCAGCCAAGATCCCCTCGAAGGCTCTGGGGCCAACGTCCTGACTTTC	CASSQDPLEGSGANVLTF
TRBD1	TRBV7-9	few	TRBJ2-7	TGTGCCAGCAGAAACCCCCGGGACAGCGTTTACGAGCAGTACTTC	CASRNPRDSVYEQYF
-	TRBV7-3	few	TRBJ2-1	TGTGCCAGCAGCTTAAATTTTCTTGCCAATGAGCAGTTCTTC	CASSLNFLANEQFF
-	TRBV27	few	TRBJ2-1	TGTGCCAGCAGTTTAAGAAGGACCCTGCTTCCCAATGAGCAGTTCTTC	CASSLRRTLLPNEQFF
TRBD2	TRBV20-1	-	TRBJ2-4	TGCAGTGCTAGGAGCTACCTAGCGGGACTAGCCAAAAACATTCAGTACTTC	CSARSYLAGLAKNIQYF
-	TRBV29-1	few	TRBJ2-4	TGCAGCGTAGTCAAGAGTTTAGCCAAAAACATTCAGTACTTC	CSVVKSLAKNIQYF
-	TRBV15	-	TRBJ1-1	TGTGCCACCAGCAGAGTGGGGTTCTCGAACACTGAAGCTTTCTTT	CATSRVGFSNTEAFF
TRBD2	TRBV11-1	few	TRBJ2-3	TGTGCCAGCAGCTTAAAACTCTGGACTAGCGGGAGAAGAGATACGCAGTATTTT	CASSLKLWTSGRRDTQYF
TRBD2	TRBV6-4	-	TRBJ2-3	TGTGCCAGCAGTTTAGCGGGAGCCAATACAGATACGCAGTATTTT	CASSLAGANTDTQYF
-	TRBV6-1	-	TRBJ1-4	TGTGCCAGCAGTCCTGCCCAGGGCTCGGGGGAAAAACTGTTTTTT	CASSPAQGSGEKLFF
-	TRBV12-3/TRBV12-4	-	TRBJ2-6	TGTGCCAGCAGTTCCCCGGACCCCTGGGCCAACGTCCTGACTTTC	CASSSPDPWANVLTF
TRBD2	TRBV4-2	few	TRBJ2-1	TGTGCCAGCGCCTCTTCCCGGGGGGTTACTACCGGGACTAGCGGGAATGGCAATGAGCAGTTCTTC	CASASSRGVTTGTSGNGNEQFF
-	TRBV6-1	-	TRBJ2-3	TGTGCCAGCAGAGCGCAGGGTGGAACAGATACGCAGTATTTT	CASRAQGGTDTQYF
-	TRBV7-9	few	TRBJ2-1	TGTGCCAGCAGCATCTCCCGGGTCAACCCGGGCAATGAGCAGTTCTTC	CASSISRVNPGNEQFF
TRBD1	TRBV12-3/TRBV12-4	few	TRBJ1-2	TGTGCCAGCAGTTTACCCTCAGGGGGGATCTATGGCTACACCTTC	CASSLPSGGIYGYTF
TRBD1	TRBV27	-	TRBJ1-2	TGTGCCAGCAGTTCCCGCGGGACAGGGGAGGGTGGCTACACCTTC	CASSSRGTGEGGYTF
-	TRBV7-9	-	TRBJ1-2	TGTGCCAGCAGCTTACGTACAGGGTATGGCTACACCTTC	CASSLRTGYGYTF
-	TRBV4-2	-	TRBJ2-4	TGTGCCAGCAGCGACAGGCAGGCCAAAAACATTCAGTACTTC	CASSDRQAKNIQYF
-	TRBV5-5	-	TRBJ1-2	TGTGCCAGCAGCCGAGGAGAGTACTATGGCTACACCTTC	CASSRGEYYGYTF
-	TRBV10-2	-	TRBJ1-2	TGCGCCAGCAGGGACAGCTTACATGCTAACTATGGCTACACCTTC	CASRDSLHANYGYTF
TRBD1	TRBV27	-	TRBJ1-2	TGTGCCAGCAGGAGACAGGGGGTAGTGGATGGCTACACCTTC	CASRRQGVVDGYTF
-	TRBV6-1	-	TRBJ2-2	TGTGCCAGCAGTGTCCCAGTGGACACCGGGGAGCTGTTTTTT	CASSVPVDTGELFF
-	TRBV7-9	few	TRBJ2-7	TGTGCCAGCAGCCAAGAGAGGGGTACGAAGCAGTACTTC	CASSQERGTKQYF
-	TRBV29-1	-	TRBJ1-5	TGCAGCGTTGGTACAGTTAGCAATCAGCCCCAGCATTTT	CSVGTVSNQPQHF
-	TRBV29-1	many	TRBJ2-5	TGCAGCGTTGAGGGGCCTACAATCGAGACCCAGTACTTC	CSVEGPTIETQYF
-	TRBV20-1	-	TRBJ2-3	TGCAGTGCGCCTTTTGGCGGCCACACAGATACGCAGTATTTT	CSAPFGGHTDTQYF
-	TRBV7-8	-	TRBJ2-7	TGTGCCAGCAGCTTAGGGGGACTCCCCTTCTACGAGCAGTACTTC	CASSLGGLPFYEQYF
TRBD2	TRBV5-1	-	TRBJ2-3	TGCGCCAGCAGCTGGCCGGTTGGAGCGGGGACCGGGGATACGCAGTATTTT	CASSWPVGAGTGDTQYF
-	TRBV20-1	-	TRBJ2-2	TGCAGTGCTAGAGATCCCCCCGGCACCGGGGAGCTGTTTTTT	CSARDPPGTGELFF
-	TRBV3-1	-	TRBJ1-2	TGTGCCAGCAGCCAAGGAAACGGCCCCTATGGCTACACCTTC	CASSQGNGPYGYTF
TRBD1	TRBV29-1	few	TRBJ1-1	TGCAGCTTCCGACAGGGACCTAACACTGAAGCTTTCTTT	CSFRQGPNTEAFF
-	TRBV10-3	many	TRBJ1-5	TGTGCCATCAGTGAGTCGGCCATCCAGCCCCAGCATTTT	CAISESAIQPQHF
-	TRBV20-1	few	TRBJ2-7	TGCAGTGCGACAGCAGGGACTGCCTACGAGCAGTACTTC	CSATAGTAYEQYF
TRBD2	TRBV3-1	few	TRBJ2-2	TGTGCCAGCAGCCAGATAGCGGGAGGCACTAACCCGAACACCGGGGAGCTGTTTTTT	CASSQIAGGTNPNTGELFF
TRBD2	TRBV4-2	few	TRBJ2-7	TGTGCCAGCAGCCAGTGGGAGGGCTACGAGCAGTACTTC	CASSQWEGYEQYF
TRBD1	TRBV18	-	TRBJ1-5	TGTGCCAGCTCAAGGACAGGGGTCCCTAGCAATCAGCCCCAGCATTTT	CASSRTGVPSNQPQHF
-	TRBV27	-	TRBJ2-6	TGTGCCAGCAGTTCCGGGACCCGAACATATGGGGCCAACGTCCTGACTTTC	CASSSGTRTYGANVLTF
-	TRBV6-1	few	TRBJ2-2	TGTGCCAGCAGCCATTTAGAAGGGATGGGCACCGGGGAGCTGTTTTTT	CASSHLEGMGTGELFF
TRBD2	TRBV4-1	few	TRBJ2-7	TGCGCCAGCAGCCACCCGACTAGCGGTACCTACGAGCAGTACTTC	CASSHPTSGTYEQYF